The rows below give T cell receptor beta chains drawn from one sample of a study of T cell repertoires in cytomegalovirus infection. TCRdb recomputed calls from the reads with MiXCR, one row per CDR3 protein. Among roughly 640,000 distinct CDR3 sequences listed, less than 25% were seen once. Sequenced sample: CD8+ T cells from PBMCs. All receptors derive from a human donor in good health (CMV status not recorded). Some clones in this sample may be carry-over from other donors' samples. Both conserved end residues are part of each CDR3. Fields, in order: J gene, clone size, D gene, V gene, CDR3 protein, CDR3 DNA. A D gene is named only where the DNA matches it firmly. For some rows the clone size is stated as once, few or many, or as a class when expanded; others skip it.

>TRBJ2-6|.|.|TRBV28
CASSLMGGVGAGANVLTF
TGTGCCAGCAGTTTAATGGGGGGCGTAGGGGCTGGGGCCAACGTCCTGACTTTC
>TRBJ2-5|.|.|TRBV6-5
CASSTGTSYQETQYF
TGTGCCAGCAGTACCGGGACAAGTTACCAAGAGACCCAGTACTTC
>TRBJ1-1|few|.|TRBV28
CASSHDSLLDTEAFF
TGTGCCAGCAGTCACGACAGCTTGTTGGACACTGAAGCTTTCTTT
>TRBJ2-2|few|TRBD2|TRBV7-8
CASSLPSTLAGGLLETGELFF
TGTGCCAGCAGCTTACCGAGTACACTAGCGGGGGGGCTCCTCGAAACCGGGGAGCTGTTTTTT
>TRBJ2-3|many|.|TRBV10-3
CAISSDTDTQYF
TGTGCCATCAGTTCAGACACAGATACGCAGTATTTT
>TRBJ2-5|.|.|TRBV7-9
CASSFPSITSRNQETQYF
TGTGCCAGCAGCTTTCCTAGCATTACCAGCAGGAACCAAGAGACCCAGTACTTC
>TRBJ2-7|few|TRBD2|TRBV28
CASSALAGGSYEQYF
TGTGCCAGCAGTGCTCTAGCGGGGGGGTCCTACGAGCAGTACTTC
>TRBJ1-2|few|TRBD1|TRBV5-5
CASSLSFLGTAYGYTF
TGTGCCAGCAGCTTGAGTTTCCTCGGGACAGCTTATGGCTACACCTTC
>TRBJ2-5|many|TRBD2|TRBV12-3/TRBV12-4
CASSLGVAGETQYF
TGTGCCAGCAGTTTAGGGGTAGCGGGGGAGACCCAGTACTTC
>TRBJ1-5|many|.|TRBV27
CASSLSVSNQPQHF
TGTGCCAGCAGTTTATCAGTTAGCAATCAGCCCCAGCATTTT
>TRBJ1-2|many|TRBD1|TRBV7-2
CASRLPGTGGAEFGYTF
TGTGCCAGCAGGCTCCCCGGGACAGGGGGCGCTGAGTTTGGCTACACCTTC
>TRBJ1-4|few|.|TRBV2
CASSDIGRANEKLFF
TGTGCCAGCAGTGATATTGGTCGGGCTAATGAAAAACTGTTTTTT
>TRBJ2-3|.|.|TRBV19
CASTLSGLSTDTQYF
TGTGCCAGTACTCTTAGCGGCCTTAGCACAGATACGCAGTATTTT
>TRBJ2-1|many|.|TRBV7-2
CASSLVSGGLYNEQFF
TGTGCCAGCAGCTTAGTGTCAGGGGGACTTTACAATGAGCAGTTCTTC
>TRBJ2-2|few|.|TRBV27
CASMSRGYTGELFF
TGTGCCAGCATGTCCAGGGGTTACACCGGGGAGCTGTTTTTT
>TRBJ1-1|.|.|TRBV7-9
CASRTAGNTEAFF
TGTGCCAGCAGAACGGCGGGGAACACTGAAGCTTTCTTT
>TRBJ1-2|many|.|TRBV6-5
CASSYLNPPYGYTF
TGTGCCAGCAGTTACCTGAATCCACCCTATGGCTACACCTTC
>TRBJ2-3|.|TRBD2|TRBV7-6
CASRPGLGTDTQYF
TGTGCCAGCAGACCGGGACTAGGCACAGATACGCAGTATTTT
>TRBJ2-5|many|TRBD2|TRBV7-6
CASAKRLGGEETQYF
TGTGCCAGCGCTAAAAGACTCGGGGGGGAAGAGACCCAGTACTTC
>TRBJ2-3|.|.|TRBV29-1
CSVASGDVSDTQYF
TGCAGCGTTGCGTCAGGGGACGTATCAGATACGCAGTATTTT
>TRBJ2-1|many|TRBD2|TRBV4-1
CASSPPGGPYNEQFF
TGCGCCAGCTCCCCCCCGGGGGGGCCCTACAATGAGCAGTTCTTC
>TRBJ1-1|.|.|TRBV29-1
CSVDSDPNTEAFF
TGCAGCGTTGACAGTGACCCGAACACTGAAGCTTTCTTT
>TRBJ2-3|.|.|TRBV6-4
CASICGLSTDTQYF
TGTGCCAGCATCTGCGGGTTGAGCACAGATACGCAGTATTTT
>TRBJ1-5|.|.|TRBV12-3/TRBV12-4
CASSLAGSYGRNQPQHF
TGTGCCAGCAGTTTAGCGGGATCTTACGGACGCAATCAGCCCCAGCATTTT
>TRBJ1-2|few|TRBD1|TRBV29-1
CSAETGRNYGYTF
TGCAGCGCCGAGACAGGGCGGAACTATGGCTACACCTTC
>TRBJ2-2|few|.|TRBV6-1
CASSPNRQDTGELFF
TGTGCCAGCAGTCCTAACCGACAGGACACCGGGGAGCTGTTTTTT
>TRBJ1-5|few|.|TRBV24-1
CATSDPDSPNQPQHF
TGTGCCACCAGTGATCCCGACAGCCCCAATCAGCCCCAGCATTTT
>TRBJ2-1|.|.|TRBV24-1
CATSGARKQFF
TGTGCCACCAGTGGTGCACGTAAGCAGTTCTTC
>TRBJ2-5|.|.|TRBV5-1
CASSLAGVTGQETQYF
TGCGCCAGCAGCTTGGCCGGGGTTACCGGCCAAGAGACCCAGTACTTC
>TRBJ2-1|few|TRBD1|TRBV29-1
CSVAKQGQGWFF
TGCAGCGTTGCCAAACAGGGACAGGGATGGTTCTTC
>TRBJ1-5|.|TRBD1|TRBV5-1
CASSPLDRGSPPSYSNQPQHF
TGCGCCAGCAGCCCTCTCGACAGGGGGTCCCCTCCCAGCTATAGCAATCAGCCCCAGCATTTT
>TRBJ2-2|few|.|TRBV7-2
CASSLGAGSTGELFF
TGTGCCAGCAGCTTGGGTGCGGGGTCCACCGGGGAGCTGTTTTTT
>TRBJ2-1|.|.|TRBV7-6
CASSDDSNEQFF
TGTGCCAGCAGCGACGACAGCAATGAGCAGTTCTTC
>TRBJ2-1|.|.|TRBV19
CASTWGLGYPEQFF
TGTGCCAGTACTTGGGGACTTGGTTATCCTGAGCAGTTCTTC
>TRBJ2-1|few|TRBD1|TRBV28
CASSLLGGASVDEQFF
TGTGCCAGCAGTTTACTAGGGGGCGCCTCAGTTGATGAGCAGTTCTTC
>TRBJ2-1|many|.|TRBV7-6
CASSPYHPGSVNNEQFF
TGTGCCAGCAGCCCCTACCACCCAGGGTCCGTAAACAATGAGCAGTTCTTC
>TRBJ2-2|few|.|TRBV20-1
CSATSLNTGELFF
TGCAGTGCTACCAGCCTGAACACCGGGGAGCTGTTTTTT
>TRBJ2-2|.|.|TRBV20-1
CSARDGGHPNTGELFF
TGCAGTGCTAGAGATGGGGGACATCCGAACACCGGGGAGCTGTTTTTT
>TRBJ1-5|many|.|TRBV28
CASSLTVLSNQPQHF
TGTGCCAGCAGTTTGACAGTCTTAAGCAATCAGCCCCAGCATTTT
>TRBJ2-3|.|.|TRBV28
CASSFTGISTDTQYF
TGTGCCAGCAGTTTCACCGGGATTTCCACAGATACGCAGTATTTT
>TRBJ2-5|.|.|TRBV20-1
CSASELEETQYF
TGCAGTGCTAGCGAGCTGGAAGAGACCCAGTACTTC
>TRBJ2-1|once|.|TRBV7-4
CAGLGTTSYNEQFF
TGTGCCGGCCTCGGGACAACCTCCTACAATGAGCAGTTCTTC
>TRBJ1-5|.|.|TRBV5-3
CASSLEGFSQPQHF
TGTGCCAGCAGCTTGGAAGGTTTTAGTCAGCCCCAGCATTTT
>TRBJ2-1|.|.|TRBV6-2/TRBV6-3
CANSSQIVSYNEQFF
TGTGCCAACAGTTCCCAGATAGTCTCCTACAATGAGCAGTTCTTC
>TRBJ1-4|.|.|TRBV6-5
CATAFEEFATNEKLFF
TGTGCCACCGCTTTTGAGGAATTCGCAACTAATGAAAAACTGTTTTTT
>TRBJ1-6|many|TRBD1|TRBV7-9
CASSIGTAYNSPLHF
TGTGCCAGCAGCATCGGGACAGCCTATAATTCACCCCTCCACTTT
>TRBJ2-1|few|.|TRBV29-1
CSAEYNEQFF
TGCAGCGCAGAATACAATGAGCAGTTCTTC
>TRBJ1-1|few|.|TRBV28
CASSSLLPSLTVNTEAFF
TGTGCCAGCAGTTCTCTCCTCCCCTCGCTGACAGTGAACACTGAAGCTTTCTTT
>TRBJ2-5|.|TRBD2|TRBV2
CASSNDLSGRETQYF
TGTGCCAGCAGTAATGACCTATCCGGGAGGGAGACCCAGTACTTC
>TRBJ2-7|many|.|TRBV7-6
CASSPITPAPYEQYF
TGTGCCAGCAGCCCAATAACCCCGGCCCCCTACGAGCAGTACTTC
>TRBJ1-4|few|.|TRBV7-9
CASSPSSGPEKLFF
TGTGCCAGCAGCCCCTCAAGCGGACCCGAAAAACTGTTTTTT
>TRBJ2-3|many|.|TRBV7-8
CASSLRRGATSTDTQYF
TGTGCCAGCAGCTTAAGGAGGGGGGCTACTAGCACAGATACGCAGTATTTT
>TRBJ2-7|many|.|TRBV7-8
CASSLLAGSTYEQYF
TGTGCCAGCAGCTTATTGGCAGGGTCTACCTACGAGCAGTACTTC